The 20 T cell receptor beta chains below were found in one sample sequenced in a study of blood T cell repertoires in COVID-19. Sequencing was performed with immunoSEQ multiplex PCR; in TCRdb, only in-frame clones are kept and a portion is missing. The sample contains 140,000 to 150,000 clones, approximately 90% of which appear only once. Input material: PBMCs or T cells enriched from blood (not recorded which). These receptors were collected from a woman between 25 and 40 years old with acute COVID-19.

V gene TRBV10-3 combines with J gene TRBJ1-3; TRBD1 agrees at 10 bases. V gave up 9 bases and J gave up 4 bases; unmatched junction bases: 6. CDR1 is ENHRY, CDR2 SYGVKD, per germline. This CDR3 comprises 14 residues. CDR3 loop: CAITGQGIGNTIYF. The CDR3 region has the DNA TGTGCCATTACGGGACAGGGGATAGGAAACACCATATATTTT.

This chain joins TRBV19 and TRBJ2-1, with D possibly being TRBD2 (5 bases). The CDR3 covers 17 residues. The ends were cut back, 3 bases at V and 0 bases at J, with 15 bases in the middle. Germline V CDR1 and CDR2: LNHDA, SQIVND (reference sequence). Here the CDR3 DNA reads TGTGCCAGTAGTATTTCTAGCCCAAGTAGCTCCTACAATGAGCAGTTCTTC. Protein: CASSISSPSSSYNEQFF.

The chain combines TRBV6-2 or TRBV6-3 with TRBJ2-2; the D gene is possibly TRBD2 (5 bases). This CDR3 is 17 amino acids long. Germline assignment: CDR1 MNHEY and CDR2 SVGEGT. Trimming left V 2 bases short and J 6 bases short, with 19 bases between. This chain's CDR3 is CASSYLYSAGSSGELFF. The CDR3 nucleotides are TGTGCCAGCAGTTACCTATATTCGGCGGGCTCCTCCGGGGAGCTGTTTTTT.

The chain recombines TRBV20-1 with TRBJ1-1; no reliable D call. The CDR3 runs 11 residues. V lost 7 bases and J 2 bases, leaving 8 bases between the germline ends. Germline assignment: CDR1 DFQATT and CDR2 SNEGSKA (reference sequence). The CDR3 nucleotides are TGCAGTGTTAACTCTAACACTGAAGCTTTCTTT. Its translation is CSVNSNTEAFF.

This clone was counted a few times. The chain combines TRBV24-1 with TRBJ1-5; 9 nucleotides align to TRBD1. CDR1 KGHDR and CDR2 SFDVKD come from the germline V gene. The length of the CDR3 is 16 residues. Trimming removed 9 bases from V and 1 base from J; junction bases left unmatched: 9. This chain's CDR3 is CATGPGTGRSNQPQHF. CDR3 bases: TGTGCCACCGGCCCGGGGACAGGGAGGAGCAATCAGCCCCAGCATTTT.

The chain carries TRBV4-3 and TRBJ1-1; D uncertain. The ends were cut back, 1 base at V and 7 bases at J, with 10 bases in the middle. This CDR3 comprises 13 residues. Germline-derived CDR1 and CDR2 are LGHNA and YSLEER. CDR3: CASSQVRAGEAFF. CDR3 DNA: TGCGCCAGCAGCCAAGTGCGGGCAGGTGAAGCTTTCTTT.

The chain is built from TRBV18 and TRBJ2-2, with D possibly TRBD1 on 5 matching bases. CDR3 length equals 13 residues. Germline assignment: CDR1 KGHSH and CDR2 LQKENI. V was clipped by 6 bases and J by 2 bases, with 7 bases between them. The CDR3 sequence is CASSRGNTGELFF. The CDR3 nucleotides are TGTGCCAGCTCTAGGGGAAACACCGGGGAGCTGTTTTTT.

This sequence joins TRBV5-1 and TRBJ2-2; D perhaps matches TRBD1 (5 bases). Germline values: CDR1 SGHRS, CDR2 YFSETQ. This CDR3 comprises 13 residues. The V and J ends lost 3 bases and 8 bases respectively, with 11 bases between them. The CDR3 nucleotides are TGCGCCAGCAGCTATGCAGGGAAGGGGGAGCTGTTTTTT. Translated, it gives CASSYAGKGELFF.

V is TRBV30 and J is TRBJ1-2; no reliable D call. This CDR3 region has 12 residues. Germline lookup yields CDR1 GTSNPN and CDR2 SVGIG (reference sequence). Trimming took 4 bases from V and 5 from J, leaving 11 bases between them. The CDR3 nucleotides are TGTGCCTGGACTCCGGCAGGATATGGCTACACCTTC. This gives the protein CAWTPAGYGYTF.

V gene TRBV4-2 combines with J gene TRBJ2-1, with 11 positions matching TRBD1. CDR1 and CDR2 (germline): LGHNA, YNFKEQ. There are 17 residues in the CDR3. V gave up 0 bases and J gave up 8 bases; unmatched junction bases: 9. The CDR3 loop is CASSQDPDRGLTDEQFF. DNA for the CDR3: TGTGCCAGCAGCCAAGATCCGGACAGGGGGCTTACCGATGAGCAGTTCTTC.

The table lists this clone with a count of one. This chain connects TRBV11-2 to TRBJ1-4; D is unclear. This CDR3 has 15 residues. Per the germline V gene, CDR1 is SGHAT and CDR2 is FQNNGV. Trimming took off 9 bases at V and 4 bases at J, with 18 bases between the two ends. For the CDR3, the DNA is TGTGCCAGGATAGACGGCCGGGAAGTTAATGAAAAACTGTTTTTT. It yields the protein CARIDGREVNEKLFF.

This clone was seen just once. V gene TRBV4-3 combines with J gene TRBJ1-2; 9 bases agree with TRBD1. Per germline, CDR1 LGHNA and CDR2 YSLEER. The CDR3 is 14 residues long. V lost 2 bases and J lost 6; bases outside the gene matches: 4. Here the CDR3 reads CASSQIGQGNGYTF. In DNA form, the CDR3 reads TGCGCCAGCAGCCAAATCGGACAGGGGAATGGCTACACCTTC.

V is TRBV19 and J is TRBJ1-1; 10 bases agree with TRBD1. Germline V CDR1 and CDR2: LNHDA, SQIVND (reference sequence). The CDR3 has 19 residues. V trimming: 3 bases; J trimming: 4 bases; junction bases outside the gene matches: 17. CDR3 nucleotide sequence: TGTGCCAGTAGTATCATTGTTAAGCCGGGACAGGGGATAGGCACTGAAGCTTTCTTT. Encoded protein: CASSIIVKPGQGIGTEAFF.

This clone was counted only a few times. V usage is TRBV11-2 and J usage is TRBJ2-7; D perhaps matches TRBD2 (6 bases). The CDR3 extends over 14 amino acids. Between the trimmed V and J ends, which lost 1 base and 6 bases, there was a span of 13 bases. CDR1 is SGHAT, CDR2 FQNNGV, per germline. For the CDR3, the DNA is TGTGCCAGCAGCTTAGCGGGAGTGGGGACCGAGCAGTACTTC. Amino acid sequence: CASSLAGVGTEQYF.

The chain carries TRBV5-1 and TRBJ2-2, with D perhaps TRBD1 (6 bases). CDR1 and CDR2 (germline): SGHRS, YFSETQ. This CDR3 spans 16 amino acids. Trimming cost V 2 bases and J 1 base, with 12 bases left between them. CDR3 sequence: CASSFSGEVNTGELFF. The CDR3 DNA reads TGCGCCAGCAGCTTCTCAGGGGAAGTGAACACCGGGGAGCTGTTTTTT.

This clone was observed many times. This sequence joins TRBV11-2 and TRBJ1-2; TRBD1 might be the D (6 bases). The germline V gene has CDR1 SGHAT and CDR2 FQNNGV. V was clipped by 1 base and J by 6 bases, with 15 bases between them. This CDR3 is built from 15 residues. The CDR3 region is CASSLVEPQGHGYTF. In DNA form, the CDR3 reads TGTGCCAGCAGCTTAGTAGAACCACAGGGTCATGGCTACACCTTC.

The chain couples TRBV7-9 to TRBJ2-7; 7 bases agree with TRBD1. CDR1 SEHNR and CDR2 FQNEAQ come from the germline V gene (reference sequence). J lost 5 bases, V lost 6 bases, and 10 bases had no gene match. The CDR3 contains 14 residues. The CDR3, as DNA: TGTGCCAGCAGGGATACGACCGGGACAGACGAGCAGTACTTC. Translating it yields CASRDTTGTDEQYF.

This chain links TRBV7-2 with TRBJ2-1, with 8 bases matching TRBD2. Trimming took 5 bases from V and 10 from J; bases not matched to a gene: 16. Looked up from germline, CDR1 is SGHTA and CDR2 is FQGNSA. This CDR3 is built from 16 residues. As DNA, the CDR3 is TGTGCCAGCAGCCAGGTTAGCGGGGATCCACTCCAAGAGCAGTTCTTC. Protein: CASSQVSGDPLQEQFF. Full variable domain (missing parts from reference TRBV7-2 and TRBJ2-1): GAGVSQSPSNKVTEKGKDVELRCDPISGHTALYWYRQSLGQGLEFLIYFQGNSAPDKSGLPSDRFSAERTGGSVSTLTIQRTQQEDSAVYLCASSQVSGDPLQEQFFGPGTRLTVL.

This rearrangement joins TRBV5-1 to TRBJ2-5; TRBD2 matches 7 bases. Germline assignment: CDR1 SGHRS and CDR2 YFSETQ. The CDR3 totals 15 residues. Trimming cost V 0 bases and J 2 bases; bases outside gene matches: 4. The CDR3 loop reads CASSLDGTIQETQYF. In nucleotides, the CDR3 is TGCGCCAGCAGCTTGGACGGGACTATACAAGAGACCCAGTACTTC.

Worth noting for this clone: Different DNA sequences within this sample yield the same CDR3. The chain joins TRBV7-2 to TRBJ2-5, with 12 bases fitting TRBD2. The CDR3 is 15 amino acids. Germline V gene lookup returns CDR1 SGHTA and CDR2 FQGNSA. The V and J ends lost 5 bases and 2 bases, in that order; junction bases with no gene match: 3. The CDR3 DNA reads as TGTGCCAGCAGCCTCGGACTAGCGGGGCAAGAGACCCAGTACTTC. Translating it yields CASSLGLAGQETQYF.